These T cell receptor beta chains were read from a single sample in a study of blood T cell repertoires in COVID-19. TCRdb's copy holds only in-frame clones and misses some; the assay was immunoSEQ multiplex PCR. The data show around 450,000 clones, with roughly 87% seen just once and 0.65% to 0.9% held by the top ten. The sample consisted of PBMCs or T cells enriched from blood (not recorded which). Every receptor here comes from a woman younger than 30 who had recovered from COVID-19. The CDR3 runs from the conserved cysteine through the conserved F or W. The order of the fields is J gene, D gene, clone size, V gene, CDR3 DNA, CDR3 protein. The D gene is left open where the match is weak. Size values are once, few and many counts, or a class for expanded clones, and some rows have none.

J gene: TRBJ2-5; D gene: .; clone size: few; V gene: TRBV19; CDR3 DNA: TGTGCCACCGCGATGGGCAGGGAAGAGACCCAGTACTTC; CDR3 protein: CATAMGREETQYF
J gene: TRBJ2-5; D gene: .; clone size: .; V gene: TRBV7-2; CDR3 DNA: TGTGCCAGCAGCTTAGGCCTAGCTAGCTTAGAGACCCAGTACTTC; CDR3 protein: CASSLGLASLETQYF
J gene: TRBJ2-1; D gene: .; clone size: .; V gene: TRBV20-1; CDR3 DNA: TGCAGTGTGGGTAGCTATGAGCAGTTCTTC; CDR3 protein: CSVGSYEQFF
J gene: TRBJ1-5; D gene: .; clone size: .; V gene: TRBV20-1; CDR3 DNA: TGCAGTGCTAGTCAGGGCGTGTTTAGCAATCAGCCCCAGCATTTT; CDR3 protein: CSASQGVFSNQPQHF
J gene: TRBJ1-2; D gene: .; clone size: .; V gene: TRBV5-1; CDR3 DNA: TGCGCCAGCAGCTTCAATTCAGGGGGCTACACCTTC; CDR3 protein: CASSFNSGGYTF
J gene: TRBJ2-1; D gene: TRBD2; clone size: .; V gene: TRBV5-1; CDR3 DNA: TGCGCCAGCAGCCCTACGACTAGCGGGGGCGGGGGACGGTTCTTC; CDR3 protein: CASSPTTSGGGGRFF
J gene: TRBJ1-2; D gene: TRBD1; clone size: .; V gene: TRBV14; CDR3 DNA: TGTGCCAGCAGCCAAGGATGGGACAGAACCTATGGCTACACCTTC; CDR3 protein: CASSQGWDRTYGYTF
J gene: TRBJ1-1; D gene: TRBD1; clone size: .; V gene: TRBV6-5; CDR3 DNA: TGTGCCAGCAGTTACGCGGACAGGATGAGGATGACTTTCTTT; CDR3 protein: CASSYADRMRMTFF
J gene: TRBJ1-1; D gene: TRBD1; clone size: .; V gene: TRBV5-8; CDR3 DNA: TGTGCCAGCAGCCCCCGACAGGGCGGGGACACTGAAGCTTTCTTT; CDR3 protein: CASSPRQGGDTEAFF
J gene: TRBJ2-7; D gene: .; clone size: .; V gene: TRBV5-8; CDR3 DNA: TGTGCCAGCAGCTTGCCCAGGGCAACCTACGAGCAGTACTTC; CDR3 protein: CASSLPRATYEQYF
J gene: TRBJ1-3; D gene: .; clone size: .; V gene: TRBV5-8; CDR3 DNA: TGTGCCAGCAGCTTCCGCTCTGGAAACACCATATATTTT; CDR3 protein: CASSFRSGNTIYF
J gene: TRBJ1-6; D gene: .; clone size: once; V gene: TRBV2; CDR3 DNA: TGTGCCAGCAAAACGGACAGCGTTCACCCCCACTTT; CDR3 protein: CASKTDSVHPHF
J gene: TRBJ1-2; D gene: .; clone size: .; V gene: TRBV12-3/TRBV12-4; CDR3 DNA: TGTGCCAGCAGTTTAGTCGGGGGGAGGGGCTACACCTTC; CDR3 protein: CASSLVGGRGYTF
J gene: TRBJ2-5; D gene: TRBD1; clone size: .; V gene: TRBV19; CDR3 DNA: TGTGCCAGTAGTCACCGGGACAGGGGGCACGGGACCCAGTACTTC; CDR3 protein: CASSHRDRGHGTQYF
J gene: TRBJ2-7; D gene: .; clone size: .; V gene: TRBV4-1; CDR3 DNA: TGCGCCAGCAGCCAAGGTAGAACAGGGACCTACGAGCAGTACTTC; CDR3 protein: CASSQGRTGTYEQYF
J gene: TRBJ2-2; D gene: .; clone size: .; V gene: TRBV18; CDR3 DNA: TGTGCCAGCTCACCTAATCAGGGGTACTCGAACACCGGGGAGCTGTTTTTT; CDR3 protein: CASSPNQGYSNTGELFF
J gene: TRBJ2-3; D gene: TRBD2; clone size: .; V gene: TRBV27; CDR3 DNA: TGTGCCAGCAGTTTACCCGCGGCGGGGGGGAAACTGAGCACAGATACGCAGTATTTT; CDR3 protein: CASSLPAAGGKLSTDTQYF
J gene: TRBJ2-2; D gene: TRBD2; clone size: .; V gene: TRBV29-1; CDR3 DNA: TGCAGCGCCCGTAGCGGGGGTTCGAACACCGGGGAGCTGTTTTTT; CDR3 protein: CSARSGGSNTGELFF
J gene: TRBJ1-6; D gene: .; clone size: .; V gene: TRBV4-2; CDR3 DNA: TGTGCCAGCAGCCAAGAGCAGGCAGGAGGGCCCTATAATTCACCCCTCCACTTT; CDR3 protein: CASSQEQAGGPYNSPLHF
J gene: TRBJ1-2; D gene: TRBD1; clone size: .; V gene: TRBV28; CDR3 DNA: TGTGCCAGCAGTTTAGGGGACAGATCCCTGAACTATGGCTACACCTTC; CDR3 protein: CASSLGDRSLNYGYTF
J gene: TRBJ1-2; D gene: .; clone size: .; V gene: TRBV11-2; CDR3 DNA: TGTGCCAGCAGGCGGGACGGCTACTATGGCTACACCTTC; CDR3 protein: CASRRDGYYGYTF
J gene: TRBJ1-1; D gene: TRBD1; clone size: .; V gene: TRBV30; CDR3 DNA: TGTGCCTGGAGTGTACGGCGGTCAGGGGGGACTGAAGCTTTCTTT; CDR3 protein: CAWSVRRSGGTEAFF
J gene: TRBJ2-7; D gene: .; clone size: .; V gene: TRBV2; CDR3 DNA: TGTGCCAGCAGTGCCCCCCGGGAGCTTTCCTACGAGCAGTACTTC; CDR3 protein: CASSAPRELSYEQYF
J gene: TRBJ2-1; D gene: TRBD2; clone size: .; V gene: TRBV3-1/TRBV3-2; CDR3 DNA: TGTGCCAGCAGCTTACGACTAGAGCTAGCGGGGGCTTACAATGAGCAGTTCTTC; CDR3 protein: CASSLRLELAGAYNEQFF
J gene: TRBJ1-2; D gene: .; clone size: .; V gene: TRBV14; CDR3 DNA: TGTGCCAGCAGCCAAGGCTATTTCGAGCGAGGCTACACCTTC; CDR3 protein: CASSQGYFERGYTF
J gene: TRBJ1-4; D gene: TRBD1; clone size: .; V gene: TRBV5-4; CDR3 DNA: TGTGCCAGCAGCCCGGACGGACAGGGGACGACTAATGAAAAACTGTTTTTT; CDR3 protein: CASSPDGQGTTNEKLFF
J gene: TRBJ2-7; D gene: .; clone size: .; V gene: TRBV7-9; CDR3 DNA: TGTGCCAGCAGCTTAGTGGCAGGGGATTCCTCCTACGAGCAGTACTTC; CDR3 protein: CASSLVAGDSSYEQYF
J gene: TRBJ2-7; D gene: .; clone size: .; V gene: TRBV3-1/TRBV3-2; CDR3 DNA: TGTGCCAGCAGCCAAGGCTGGAGACAGGTAGGATCCGAGCAGTACTTC; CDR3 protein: CASSQGWRQVGSEQYF
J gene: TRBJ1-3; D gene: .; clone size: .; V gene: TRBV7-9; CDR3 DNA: TGTGCCAGCCAGATTAACTCTGGAAACACCATATATTTT; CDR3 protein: CASQINSGNTIYF
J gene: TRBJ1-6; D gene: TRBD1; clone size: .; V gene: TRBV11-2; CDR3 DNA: TGTGCCAGCAGCCGACAGGGGGCGGGAAATTCACCCCTCCACTTT; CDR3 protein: CASSRQGAGNSPLHF
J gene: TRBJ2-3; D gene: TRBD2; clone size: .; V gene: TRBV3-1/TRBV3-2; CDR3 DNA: TGTGCCAGCAGCCCCAAGTGGGCTAGCGGGGGGGCCCTCACAGATACGCAGTATTTT; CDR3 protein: CASSPKWASGGALTDTQYF
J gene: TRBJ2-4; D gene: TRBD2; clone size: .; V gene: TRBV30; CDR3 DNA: TGTGCCTGGAGTTCCCGACTAGCGGGTTCTATAGCCAAAAACATTCAGTACTTC; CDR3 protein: CAWSSRLAGSIAKNIQYF
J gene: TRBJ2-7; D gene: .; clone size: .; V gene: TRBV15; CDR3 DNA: TGTGCCACCAGCAGAGATCGAAGTTCGGGAGCCTACGAGCAGTACTTC; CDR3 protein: CATSRDRSSGAYEQYF
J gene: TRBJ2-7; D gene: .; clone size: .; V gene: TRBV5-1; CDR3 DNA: TGCGCCAGCAGCCCCCTGGACCTTCGGGAAGAGCAGTACTTC; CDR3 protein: CASSPLDLREEQYF
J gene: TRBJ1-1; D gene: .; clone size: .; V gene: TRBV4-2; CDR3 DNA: TGTGCCAGCAGCCTACCGCTGCGGGACTCCACCACTGAAGCTTTCTTT; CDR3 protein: CASSLPLRDSTTEAFF
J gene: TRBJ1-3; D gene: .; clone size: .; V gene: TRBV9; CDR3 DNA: TGTGCCAGCAGCGCGAGCTCTGGAAACACCATATATTTT; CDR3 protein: CASSASSGNTIYF
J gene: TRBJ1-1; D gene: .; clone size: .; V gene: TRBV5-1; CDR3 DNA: TGCGCCAGCATGAGGTTAATGAACACTGAAGCTTTCTTT; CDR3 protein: CASMRLMNTEAFF